This TCR beta chain was observed in a study of shared clonotypes between healthy human individuals. As concerns this clone: Its antigen is still unknown.

Deep level was the assay's run setting. Several immunoSEQ plates received, in even portions, the genomic DNA of each subset. Sequencing was performed with immunoSEQ multiplex PCR; in TCRdb, only in-frame clones are kept and a portion is missing. Of about 680,000 clones in the sample, approximately 90% are singletons; the top ten hold about a quarter. Notes on the study in general: Clonotype sharing among donors was thought likely to change with sequencing depth. Some naive CD4 clonotypes, 5% to 5.5%, turned up in common across a handful of donors.

CD45RO-negative, CCR7-selected cells formed the naive CD8 fraction, which excluded terminally differentiated effector memory CD45RA+ cells. The germline V gene encodes CDR1 SQVTM and CDR2 ANQGSEA. After removal of 4 bases from V and 3 bases from J, the junction contained 10 bases not matched to a gene. The CDR3 covers 15 residues. The genes are TRBV29-1 and TRBJ2-7; TRBD2 matches at 9 bases. The TCR sequence derives from a man aged 25 to 40 in good health. Sequencing was carried out using naive CD8+ T cells sorted from blood. The CDR3 bases are TGCAGCGTTGTCCCTCGGACTAGCGTCAACTACGAGCAGTACTTC. The encoded protein is CSVVPRTSVNYEQYF.